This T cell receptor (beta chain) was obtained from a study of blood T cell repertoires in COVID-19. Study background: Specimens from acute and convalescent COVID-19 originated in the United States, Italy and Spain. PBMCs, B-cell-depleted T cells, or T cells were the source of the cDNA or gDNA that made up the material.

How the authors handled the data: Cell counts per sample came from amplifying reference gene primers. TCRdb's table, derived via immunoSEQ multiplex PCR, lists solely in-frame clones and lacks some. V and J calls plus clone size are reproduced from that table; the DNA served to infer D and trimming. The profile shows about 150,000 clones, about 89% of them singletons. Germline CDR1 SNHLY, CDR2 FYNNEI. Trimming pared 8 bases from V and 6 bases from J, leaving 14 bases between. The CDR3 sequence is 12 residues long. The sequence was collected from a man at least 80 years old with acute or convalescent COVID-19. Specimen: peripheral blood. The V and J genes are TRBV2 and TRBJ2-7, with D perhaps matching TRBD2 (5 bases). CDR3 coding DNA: TGTGCCAGCGGTGGCGGGCTGGGCGAGCAGTACTTC. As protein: CASGGGLGEQYF.